The 8 T cell receptor beta chains listed next were all sequenced from one sample in a study of cytomegalovirus exposure and HLA in healthy donors. The PCR ran on 60 Vbeta and 13 Jbeta primers. Method: immunoSEQ multiplex PCR; TCRdb's copy keeps in-frame clones and lacks some. The sample includes more than 85,000 clones, about 80% seen only once; the top ten take roughly a tenth. The sample was PBMCs. The receptors shown here come from a man aged 25 to 40 in good health and CMV-seropositive.

The V call is TRBV6-1, the J call TRBJ2-5, with 7 bases aligning to TRBD1. V lost 6 bases to trimming and J lost 6 bases; unmatched junction nucleotides: 10. Germline CDR1 and CDR2: MNHNS and SASEGT. This CDR3 is built from 14 residues. The chain's CDR3 is CASRKTGMFKTQYF. CDR3 coding DNA: TGTGCCAGCAGGAAGACAGGGATGTTTAAGACCCAGTACTTC.

The chain links TRBV29-1 to TRBJ2-7, with D possibly matching TRBD2 (5 bases). The CDR3 has 13 residues. Germline lookup yields CDR1 SQVTM and CDR2 ANQGSEA. Between the trimmed V and J ends, which lost 8 bases and 2 bases, there was a span of 16 bases. CDR3 sequence: CSIATEPTYEQYF. The CDR3 DNA is TGCAGCATAGCGACGGAACCAACCTACGAGCAGTACTTC.

This clone has more than one count but fewer than ten. The chain combines TRBV5-6 with TRBJ1-2; possibly TRBD1 for D (6 bases). The CDR3 is 14 amino acids. V was pared by 0 bases and J by 5 bases, with 11 bases between. CDR1 is SGHDT, CDR2 YYEEEE, per germline. CDR3 bases: TGTGCCAGCAGCTTGGACAGGGCATTGTATGGCTACACCTTC. It encodes CASSLDRALYGYTF.

In its sample, this clone was seen a few times. The chain carries TRBV5-1 and TRBJ2-1; 9 bases are shared with TRBD1. With 1 base clipped from V and 7 bases from J, the junction kept 3 bases outside the gene matches. The CDR3 totals 14 residues. CDR1 SGHRS and CDR2 YFSETQ come from the germline V gene. The CDR3 coding sequence is TGCGCCAGCAGCTTGACAGGGGGCTGGAATGAGCAGTTCTTC. The encoded protein is CASSLTGGWNEQFF.

The chain couples TRBV4-2 to TRBJ2-5, with 10 bases matching TRBD1. V shed 0 bases, J shed 7 bases, and the junction held 14 bases outside the gene matches. Germline V CDR1 and CDR2: LGHNA, YNFKEQ. The CDR3 sequence is 18 residues long. The CDR3 region is CASSQDAPVTGGAVTQYF. The CDR3 DNA is TGTGCCAGCAGCCAAGATGCTCCTGTGACAGGGGGCGCGGTGACCCAGTACTTC.

This clone has just one count. V is TRBV5-1 and J is TRBJ1-4; perhaps TRBD1 as D (6 bases). V was pared by 3 bases and J by 12 bases, with 15 bases between. The CDR3 runs to 13 residues. Germline values: CDR1 SGHRS, CDR2 YFSETQ. CDR3 amino acids: CASSSSDRIELFF. DNA of the CDR3: TGCGCCAGCAGCTCGTCTGACAGGATTGAACTGTTTTTT.

V is TRBV19 and J is TRBJ2-7, with TRBD1 matching over 8 bases. CDR3 length: 16 amino acids. Trimming removed 1 base from V and 2 bases from J; junction bases left unmatched: 7. Germline V gene lookup returns CDR1 LNHDA and CDR2 SQIVND (reference sequence). Here the CDR3 reads CASSIVGQGTAYEQYF. CDR3 nucleotide sequence: TGTGCCAGTAGTATAGTCGGACAGGGAACAGCCTACGAGCAGTACTTC.

The chain combines TRBV14 with TRBJ2-7; D is ambiguous. The V end was cut by 2 bases, the J end by 5 bases, with 10 bases between. This CDR3 contains 13 residues. CDR1 and CDR2 from the germline V gene are SGHDN and FVKESK. CDR3 sequence (DNA): TGTGCCAGCAGCCAATATGTTGAGGACGAGCAGTACTTC. Encoded protein: CASSQYVEDEQYF.